This is a list of T cell receptor beta chains from one sample in a study of control samples from healthy donors and cancer patients. Clones were sequenced by immunoSEQ multiplex PCR, and TCRdb holds only the in-frame ones, with some missing. The sample records around 96,000 clones, 85% to 95% being singletons. Material: blood. The receptors shown here come from a man aged 18-30 years in good health. The CDR3 runs from the conserved cysteine through the conserved F or W. A D gene is named only where the DNA matches it firmly. Rows may omit the clone size; those that give it use once, few, many or a size class.

CDR3nt: TGTGCCAGTAGTATGACCCCTAGGAATGAGCAGTTCTTC
CDR3aa: CASSMTPRNEQFF
d_gene: NA
j_gene: TRBJ2-1
abundance: NA
v_gene: TRBV19

CDR3nt: TGCAGTGCTCGCGTTAGAGAGACCCAGTACTTC
CDR3aa: CSARVRETQYF
d_gene: NA
j_gene: TRBJ2-5
abundance: NA
v_gene: TRBV20-1

CDR3nt: TGTGCCAGCAGGCCTACAGGTACCAACTATGGCTACACCTTC
CDR3aa: CASRPTGTNYGYTF
d_gene: NA
j_gene: TRBJ1-2
abundance: NA
v_gene: TRBV6-5

CDR3nt: TGCGCCAGCAGCCAGGCCGGTGGGACCAGTGAAGCTTTCTTT
CDR3aa: CASSQAGGTSEAFF
d_gene: NA
j_gene: TRBJ1-1
abundance: NA
v_gene: TRBV4-1

CDR3nt: TGTGCCAGCAGCCCGTGGGACAGTTACGAGCAGTACTTC
CDR3aa: CASSPWDSYEQYF
d_gene: TRBD1
j_gene: TRBJ2-7
abundance: NA
v_gene: TRBV6-6

CDR3nt: TGTGCCAGCAGTTCTCGGCTTTCGAACACTGAAGCTTTCTTT
CDR3aa: CASSSRLSNTEAFF
d_gene: NA
j_gene: TRBJ1-1
abundance: NA
v_gene: TRBV6-6

CDR3nt: TGCAGCGTTGACCGCACGGGAGGGCCCAAAGAGACCCAGTACTTC
CDR3aa: CSVDRTGGPKETQYF
d_gene: TRBD2
j_gene: TRBJ2-5
abundance: NA
v_gene: TRBV29-1

CDR3nt: TGCGCCAGCAGCTTGCAGGGGCTCGGTAATTCACCCCTCCACTTT
CDR3aa: CASSLQGLGNSPLHF
d_gene: NA
j_gene: TRBJ1-6
abundance: NA
v_gene: TRBV5-1

CDR3nt: TGTGCCAGCAGTGCTGTGGTGGACGATCAGCCCCAGCATTTT
CDR3aa: CASSAVVDDQPQHF
d_gene: NA
j_gene: TRBJ1-5
abundance: NA
v_gene: TRBV27

CDR3nt: TGTGCCAGCAGCTTACTTTTCAGGGGGGCCCCTCCAAACAATGAGCAGTTCTTC
CDR3aa: CASSLLFRGAPPNNEQFF
d_gene: NA
j_gene: TRBJ2-1
abundance: NA
v_gene: TRBV7-2

CDR3nt: TGTGCCAGCAGTGAAAATCTGGCTGAAGCTTTCTTT
CDR3aa: CASSENLAEAFF
d_gene: NA
j_gene: TRBJ1-1
abundance: NA
v_gene: TRBV2

CDR3nt: TGTGCCAGCAGCCCAGGGACAGGGAATCAGCCCCAGCATTTT
CDR3aa: CASSPGTGNQPQHF
d_gene: TRBD1
j_gene: TRBJ1-5
abundance: NA
v_gene: TRBV3-1/TRBV3-2

CDR3nt: TGTGCCGGAGCCCGGGCTCTAGGGTCACCCCTCCACTTT
CDR3aa: CAGARALGSPLHF
d_gene: NA
j_gene: TRBJ1-6
abundance: NA
v_gene: TRBV6-5

CDR3nt: TGTGCCAGCAGCTTAGTAGGGACTAGCGGGGAGGACGAGCAGTACTTC
CDR3aa: CASSLVGTSGEDEQYF
d_gene: TRBD2
j_gene: TRBJ2-7
abundance: NA
v_gene: TRBV7-2

CDR3nt: TGTGCCAGCAGCAGCCGGGGGCAGTCCTACGAGCAGTACTTC
CDR3aa: CASSSRGQSYEQYF
d_gene: NA
j_gene: TRBJ2-7
abundance: NA
v_gene: TRBV6-5

CDR3nt: TGTGCCAGCAGTTTGGGAGGGAACACTGAAGCTTTCTTT
CDR3aa: CASSLGGNTEAFF
d_gene: NA
j_gene: TRBJ1-1
abundance: NA
v_gene: TRBV27

CDR3nt: TGTGCCAGCAGCGTAGGGATGGCAGACTACGAGCAGTACTTC
CDR3aa: CASSVGMADYEQYF
d_gene: NA
j_gene: TRBJ2-7
abundance: NA
v_gene: TRBV9

CDR3nt: TGTGCCAGCAGTTTTGGGCCTAACACAGATACGCAGTATTTT
CDR3aa: CASSFGPNTDTQYF
d_gene: NA
j_gene: TRBJ2-3
abundance: NA
v_gene: TRBV27

CDR3nt: TGTGCCAGCAGCCCCCGGACTAGCGGGAGGAGAAGGCAAGAGACCCAGTACTTC
CDR3aa: CASSPRTSGRRRQETQYF
d_gene: TRBD2
j_gene: TRBJ2-5
abundance: NA
v_gene: TRBV14

CDR3nt: TGCGCCAGCAGCTATTCGGACAGGGGGGCCTACAATGAGCAGTTCTTC
CDR3aa: CASSYSDRGAYNEQFF
d_gene: TRBD1
j_gene: TRBJ2-1
abundance: once
v_gene: TRBV5-1

CDR3nt: TGTGCCAGCAGCTTGGACAGAGACGAGACCCAGTACTTC
CDR3aa: CASSLDRDETQYF
d_gene: NA
j_gene: TRBJ2-5
abundance: NA
v_gene: TRBV11-3

CDR3nt: TGTGCCAGCAGCAAAGTTTCTTCAGGACCTCCGGAGGTATTCATTCAGCCCCAGCATTTT
CDR3aa: CASSKVSSGPPEVFIQPQHF
d_gene: NA
j_gene: TRBJ1-5
abundance: NA
v_gene: TRBV21-1

CDR3nt: TGTGCCAGCAGCTTATTTGGACAGCAAGAGACCCAGTACTTC
CDR3aa: CASSLFGQQETQYF
d_gene: NA
j_gene: TRBJ2-5
abundance: NA
v_gene: TRBV7-2

CDR3nt: TGTGCCAGCAGCTTAGCCCCAAGGGTGGATACGCAGTATTTT
CDR3aa: CASSLAPRVDTQYF
d_gene: NA
j_gene: TRBJ2-3
abundance: NA
v_gene: TRBV7-9

CDR3nt: TGTGCCAGCAGCTTGGCCTCCGGGGATGGCTACACCTTC
CDR3aa: CASSLASGDGYTF
d_gene: NA
j_gene: TRBJ1-2
abundance: NA
v_gene: TRBV5-4

CDR3nt: TGTGCCAGTATGGGCGAACGAGAGAACACTGAAGCTTTCTTT
CDR3aa: CASMGERENTEAFF
d_gene: NA
j_gene: TRBJ1-1
abundance: NA
v_gene: TRBV19

CDR3nt: TGTGCCTGGAGAACGGGACCCGGCTCCTACGAGCAGTACTTC
CDR3aa: CAWRTGPGSYEQYF
d_gene: NA
j_gene: TRBJ2-7
abundance: NA
v_gene: TRBV30

CDR3nt: TGTGCCAGCAGTTTACAAGGGCGGGGAAGGCTCACAGATACGCAGTATTTT
CDR3aa: CASSLQGRGRLTDTQYF
d_gene: NA
j_gene: TRBJ2-3
abundance: NA
v_gene: TRBV28

CDR3nt: TGTGCCTGGGGAAAAGGGGGCAGTGCGATGAACACTGAAGCTTTCTTT
CDR3aa: CAWGKGGSAMNTEAFF
d_gene: TRBD1
j_gene: TRBJ1-1
abundance: NA
v_gene: TRBV30

CDR3nt: TGTGCCAGCAGTTTATTGGGGTCTGGGGCCAACGTCCTGACTTTC
CDR3aa: CASSLLGSGANVLTF
d_gene: NA
j_gene: TRBJ2-6
abundance: NA
v_gene: TRBV27

CDR3nt: TGTGCCAGCAGCCCAAGCCCTAGCGGGGTGTACAATGAGCAGTTCTTC
CDR3aa: CASSPSPSGVYNEQFF
d_gene: TRBD2
j_gene: TRBJ2-1
abundance: NA
v_gene: TRBV7-3

CDR3nt: TGTGCCAGCAGCTTGTGGACCGACGCTAACTATGGCTACACCTTC
CDR3aa: CASSLWTDANYGYTF
d_gene: NA
j_gene: TRBJ1-2
abundance: once
v_gene: TRBV5-6

CDR3nt: TGTGCCAGTAGTAATATAGATTCACCCCTCCACTTT
CDR3aa: CASSNIDSPLHF
d_gene: NA
j_gene: TRBJ1-6
abundance: once
v_gene: TRBV19

CDR3nt: TGTGCCAGCAGCCAGAGGGGAGAGGGCACTGAAGCTTTCTTT
CDR3aa: CASSQRGEGTEAFF
d_gene: NA
j_gene: TRBJ1-1
abundance: once
v_gene: TRBV4-2

CDR3nt: TGTGCCAGCAGGAGGAGAAGACCCCAAGAGACCCAGTACTTC
CDR3aa: CASRRRRPQETQYF
d_gene: NA
j_gene: TRBJ2-5
abundance: NA
v_gene: TRBV27

CDR3nt: TGCGCCAGCAGCCAAGATTGGTTGGCTAGCGGGGGGGAAAGCTCCTACAATGAGCAGTTCTTC
CDR3aa: CASSQDWLASGGESSYNEQFF
d_gene: TRBD2
j_gene: TRBJ2-1
abundance: NA
v_gene: TRBV4-1

CDR3nt: TGTGCCAGCAGCTCAAGGAGCTCCTACGAGCAGTACTTC
CDR3aa: CASSSRSSYEQYF
d_gene: NA
j_gene: TRBJ2-7
abundance: NA
v_gene: TRBV13

CDR3nt: TGTGCCAGCAGCGCTGGGGGAGCGGGAGAGTTGTACAATGAGCAGTTCTTC
CDR3aa: CASSAGGAGELYNEQFF
d_gene: TRBD2
j_gene: TRBJ2-1
abundance: NA
v_gene: TRBV7-6

CDR3nt: TGTGCCAGCAGCGTACCCTCCGGGACAGGGCATGGCTACACCTTC
CDR3aa: CASSVPSGTGHGYTF
d_gene: TRBD1
j_gene: TRBJ1-2
abundance: NA
v_gene: TRBV9

CDR3nt: TGTGCCACCATGGGGGCGCAGTCCCCAAGATGCTCTCCCGGAAACACCATATATTTT
CDR3aa: CATMGAQSPRCSPGNTIYF
d_gene: NA
j_gene: TRBJ1-3
abundance: NA
v_gene: TRBV24-1

CDR3nt: TGTGCCAGCAGCTCTATCACAGGGGGGTCCTACAATGAGCAGTTCTTC
CDR3aa: CASSSITGGSYNEQFF
d_gene: TRBD1
j_gene: TRBJ2-1
abundance: once
v_gene: TRBV7-6

CDR3nt: TGCGCCAGCAGCCGGCTCGCGGGTACAGGGACAAGCACAGATACGCAGTATTTT
CDR3aa: CASSRLAGTGTSTDTQYF
d_gene: NA
j_gene: TRBJ2-3
abundance: NA
v_gene: TRBV4-3

CDR3nt: TGTGCCAGCAGTTCGGGGAATGAGCAGTTCTTC
CDR3aa: CASSSGNEQFF
d_gene: NA
j_gene: TRBJ2-1
abundance: NA
v_gene: TRBV6-5

CDR3nt: TGCAGCGTTGACGCCCGACCCAGTGAAGCTTTCTTT
CDR3aa: CSVDARPSEAFF
d_gene: NA
j_gene: TRBJ1-1
abundance: NA
v_gene: TRBV29-1

CDR3nt: TGCGCCAGCAGCTCCGGCGGACGGAACCTCTATGGCTACACCTTC
CDR3aa: CASSSGGRNLYGYTF
d_gene: NA
j_gene: TRBJ1-2
abundance: NA
v_gene: TRBV5-1

CDR3nt: TGTGCCAGCAGTAGAGGACTTTCACCCCTCCACTTT
CDR3aa: CASSRGLSPLHF
d_gene: NA
j_gene: TRBJ1-6
abundance: NA
v_gene: TRBV7-8

CDR3nt: TGTGCCAGCAGCTACTGGACCGCGAGCTCCTACGAGCAGTACTTC
CDR3aa: CASSYWTASSYEQYF
d_gene: NA
j_gene: TRBJ2-7
abundance: NA
v_gene: TRBV7-2

CDR3nt: TGTGCCAGCAGTTACAGTCCAAGGGATAATGGCTACACCTTC
CDR3aa: CASSYSPRDNGYTF
d_gene: NA
j_gene: TRBJ1-2
abundance: NA
v_gene: TRBV6-2/TRBV6-3

CDR3nt: TGTGCCAGCATTCCGGCATCCCATAATTCACCCCTCCACTTT
CDR3aa: CASIPASHNSPLHF
d_gene: NA
j_gene: TRBJ1-6
abundance: NA
v_gene: TRBV2

CDR3nt: TGTGCCAGCAGTGAGTGGGGGAAGGACAGGTGGAATGAGCAGTTCTTC
CDR3aa: CASSEWGKDRWNEQFF
d_gene: TRBD1
j_gene: TRBJ2-1
abundance: NA
v_gene: TRBV6-1

CDR3nt: TGTGCCAGCGCTGACTTAAAGGGGGATGGTACTGAAGCTTTCTTT
CDR3aa: CASADLKGDGTEAFF
d_gene: NA
j_gene: TRBJ1-1
abundance: NA
v_gene: TRBV27

CDR3nt: TGTGCCAGTAGTATATACAGGGGCCCTAACACCGGGGAGCTGTTTTTT
CDR3aa: CASSIYRGPNTGELFF
d_gene: TRBD1
j_gene: TRBJ2-2
abundance: NA
v_gene: TRBV19

CDR3nt: TGTGCCAGCAGTCCCGTATATAGCAATCAGCCCCAGCATTTT
CDR3aa: CASSPVYSNQPQHF
d_gene: NA
j_gene: TRBJ1-5
abundance: NA
v_gene: TRBV27

CDR3nt: TGCGCCAGCAGCCAAGATTCCGCCGGGGAGCAGTTCTTC
CDR3aa: CASSQDSAGEQFF
d_gene: NA
j_gene: TRBJ2-1
abundance: NA
v_gene: TRBV4-1

CDR3nt: TGTGCCAGCAGCTTACCGGGGACAGAGCCCTACGAGCAGTACTTC
CDR3aa: CASSLPGTEPYEQYF
d_gene: TRBD1
j_gene: TRBJ2-7
abundance: NA
v_gene: TRBV7-2

CDR3nt: TGCGCCAGCAGCCTCACAGGGGGCAAGGGCAATCAGCCCCAGCATTTT
CDR3aa: CASSLTGGKGNQPQHF
d_gene: TRBD1
j_gene: TRBJ1-5
abundance: NA
v_gene: TRBV5-1